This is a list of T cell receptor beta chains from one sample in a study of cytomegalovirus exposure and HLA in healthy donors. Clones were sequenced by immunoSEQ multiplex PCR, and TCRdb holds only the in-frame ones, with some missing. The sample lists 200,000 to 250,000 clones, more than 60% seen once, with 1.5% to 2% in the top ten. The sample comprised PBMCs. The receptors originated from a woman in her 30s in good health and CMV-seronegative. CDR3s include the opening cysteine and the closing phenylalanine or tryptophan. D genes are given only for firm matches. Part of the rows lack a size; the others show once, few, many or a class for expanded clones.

CDR3aa: CASSSSGGGTDTQYF
CDR3nt: TGTGCCAGCAGTTCCTCCGGGGGGGGCACAGATACGCAGTATTTT
abundance: .
d_gene: TRBD2
j_gene: TRBJ2-3
v_gene: TRBV2

CDR3aa: CASSMDRGGWNTEAFF
CDR3nt: TGTGCCAGTAGTATGGACAGGGGGGGTTGGAACACTGAAGCTTTCTTT
abundance: .
d_gene: TRBD1
j_gene: TRBJ1-1
v_gene: TRBV19

CDR3aa: CASSLSGTTYEQYF
CDR3nt: TGTGCCAGCTCACTCTCCGGGACTACCTACGAGCAGTACTTC
abundance: .
d_gene: TRBD2
j_gene: TRBJ2-7
v_gene: TRBV18

CDR3aa: CASGGVYEQYF
CDR3nt: TGTGCCAGCGGAGGGGTCTACGAGCAGTACTTC
abundance: .
d_gene: .
j_gene: TRBJ2-7
v_gene: TRBV11-2

CDR3aa: CASSVEREIHYEQYF
CDR3nt: TGTGCCAGCAGTGTCGAGCGGGAGATTCACTACGAGCAGTACTTC
abundance: .
d_gene: TRBD2
j_gene: TRBJ2-7
v_gene: TRBV2

CDR3aa: CASSHSNQPQHF
CDR3nt: TGTGCCAGTAGCCATAGCAATCAGCCCCAGCATTTT
abundance: .
d_gene: .
j_gene: TRBJ1-5
v_gene: TRBV19

CDR3aa: CASTPLDGQETQYF
CDR3nt: TGTGCCAGCACCCCGCTAGACGGACAAGAGACCCAGTACTTC
abundance: .
d_gene: .
j_gene: TRBJ2-5
v_gene: TRBV6-1

CDR3aa: CASSRTTPVMGTQYF
CDR3nt: TGTGCCAGCAGCCGGACTACCCCGGTGATGGGGACCCAGTACTTC
abundance: few
d_gene: .
j_gene: TRBJ2-5
v_gene: TRBV14

CDR3aa: CASSSQGGTEAFF
CDR3nt: TGTGCCAGCTCATCCCAGGGGGGCACTGAAGCTTTCTTT
abundance: .
d_gene: TRBD1
j_gene: TRBJ1-1
v_gene: TRBV18

CDR3aa: CAWSVQEKLFF
CDR3nt: TGTGCCTGGAGTGTACAGGAAAAACTGTTTTTT
abundance: .
d_gene: .
j_gene: TRBJ1-4
v_gene: TRBV30

CDR3aa: CASSPGLAGEHQETQYF
CDR3nt: TGTGCCAGCAGCCCAGGACTAGCGGGGGAACACCAAGAGACCCAGTACTTC
abundance: once
d_gene: .
j_gene: TRBJ2-5
v_gene: TRBV21-1

CDR3aa: CAWGAGGETQYF
CDR3nt: TGTGCCTGGGGAGCGGGAGGGGAGACCCAGTACTTC
abundance: .
d_gene: TRBD2
j_gene: TRBJ2-5
v_gene: TRBV30

CDR3aa: CVSSIRAQGKRADTQYF
CDR3nt: TGTGTCAGTAGTATACGAGCTCAGGGTAAGCGAGCAGATACGCAGTATTTT
abundance: .
d_gene: .
j_gene: TRBJ2-3
v_gene: TRBV19

CDR3aa: CASSTLTAKWDTIYF
CDR3nt: TGTGCCAGCAGTACCTTAACAGCAAAGTGGGACACCATATATTTT
abundance: .
d_gene: .
j_gene: TRBJ1-3
v_gene: TRBV6-1

CDR3aa: CASSFRDNPNEQFF
CDR3nt: TGTGCCAGCAGCTTCCGGGATAACCCCAATGAGCAGTTCTTC
abundance: few
d_gene: .
j_gene: TRBJ2-1
v_gene: TRBV11-3

CDR3aa: CASSRVIGDTGELFF
CDR3nt: TGTGCCAGCAGCCGAGTAATCGGGGACACCGGGGAGCTGTTTTTT
abundance: .
d_gene: .
j_gene: TRBJ2-2
v_gene: TRBV7-8

CDR3aa: CASSLAGLANTGELFF
CDR3nt: TGCGCCAGCAGCTTGGCCGGTCTCGCGAACACCGGGGAGCTGTTTTTT
abundance: .
d_gene: .
j_gene: TRBJ2-2
v_gene: TRBV5-1

CDR3aa: CASWTRDWNSPLHF
CDR3nt: TGTGCCAGCTGGACCAGGGATTGGAATTCACCCCTCCACTTT
abundance: .
d_gene: .
j_gene: TRBJ1-6
v_gene: TRBV6-1

CDR3aa: CASSTRGYTEAFF
CDR3nt: TGTGCCAGCAGCACTCGGGGTTACACTGAAGCTTTCTTT
abundance: once
d_gene: .
j_gene: TRBJ1-1
v_gene: TRBV9

CDR3aa: CASSSPLGGASNTEAFF
CDR3nt: TGTGCCAGCAGCTCGCCACTCGGTGGGGCTTCGAACACTGAAGCTTTCTTT
abundance: .
d_gene: .
j_gene: TRBJ1-1
v_gene: TRBV5-5

CDR3aa: CAWSHERGETQYF
CDR3nt: TGTGCCTGGAGTCACGAGCGGGGAGAGACCCAGTACTTC
abundance: .
d_gene: TRBD2
j_gene: TRBJ2-5
v_gene: TRBV30

CDR3aa: CASSLGPGDYEQYF
CDR3nt: TGTGCCAGCAGTCTCGGGCCCGGGGATTACGAGCAGTACTTC
abundance: .
d_gene: .
j_gene: TRBJ2-7
v_gene: TRBV6-1

CDR3aa: CASSRNRDSMTRMNTEAFF
CDR3nt: TGTGCCAGCAGCCGAAACCGGGACAGCATGACTCGCATGAACACTGAAGCTTTCTTT
abundance: .
d_gene: TRBD1
j_gene: TRBJ1-1
v_gene: TRBV5-6

CDR3aa: CASRIKEGFPPEIWYF
CDR3nt: TGTGCCAGCAGAATCAAGGAGGGGTTCCCCCCCGAGATATGGTATTTT
abundance: .
d_gene: .
j_gene: TRBJ2-3
v_gene: TRBV2

CDR3aa: CASSLAETESGELFF
CDR3nt: TGCGCCAGCAGCTTGGCCGAGACAGAGAGTGGGGAGCTGTTTTTT
abundance: .
d_gene: .
j_gene: TRBJ2-2
v_gene: TRBV5-1

CDR3aa: CASSFIQGGSPLHF
CDR3nt: TGTGCCAGCAGCTTTATCCAGGGAGGGTCACCCCTCCACTTT
abundance: few
d_gene: .
j_gene: TRBJ1-6
v_gene: TRBV5-4

CDR3aa: CASSPRGGPETQYF
CDR3nt: TGTGCCAGCAGCCCCCGGGGGGGCCCAGAGACCCAGTACTTC
abundance: .
d_gene: TRBD2
j_gene: TRBJ2-5
v_gene: TRBV7-3

CDR3aa: CTSSPEKGGVREQYF
CDR3nt: TGCACCAGCAGCCCTGAAAAGGGCGGGGTAAGGGAGCAGTACTTC
abundance: .
d_gene: .
j_gene: TRBJ2-7
v_gene: TRBV1

CDR3aa: CASSLQGRGQGYTF
CDR3nt: TGTGCCAGCAGTTTACAGGGTAGGGGGCAAGGCTACACCTTC
abundance: few
d_gene: TRBD1
j_gene: TRBJ1-2
v_gene: TRBV6-5

CDR3aa: CASSLRALTLNTGELFF
CDR3nt: TGTGCCAGCAGCCTAAGGGCGCTAACGCTGAACACCGGGGAGCTGTTTTTT
abundance: .
d_gene: .
j_gene: TRBJ2-2
v_gene: TRBV7-3

CDR3aa: CASSLVRSTDEKLFF
CDR3nt: TGTGCCAGCAGCTTGGTCAGGTCGACGGATGAAAAACTGTTTTTT
abundance: .
d_gene: .
j_gene: TRBJ1-4
v_gene: TRBV5-4

CDR3aa: CASSLGLAGGSDTQYF
CDR3nt: TGTGCCAGCAGTTTAGGACTAGCGGGAGGTTCAGATACGCAGTATTTT
abundance: .
d_gene: TRBD2
j_gene: TRBJ2-3
v_gene: TRBV27

CDR3aa: CASSSSSGNTIYF
CDR3nt: TGTGCCAGCAGTTCGAGCTCTGGAAACACCATATATTTT
abundance: .
d_gene: .
j_gene: TRBJ1-3
v_gene: TRBV11-2

CDR3aa: CASSVSTYSYEQYF
CDR3nt: TGTGCCAGCAGCGTAAGTACATACTCCTACGAGCAGTACTTC
abundance: .
d_gene: .
j_gene: TRBJ2-7
v_gene: TRBV9

CDR3aa: CSVRGPDINEQFF
CDR3nt: TGCAGCGTTAGGGGTCCCGATATCAATGAGCAGTTCTTC
abundance: .
d_gene: .
j_gene: TRBJ2-1
v_gene: TRBV29-1